A selection of T cell receptor beta chains follows, all from one sample in a study of early T cells in non-severe SARS-CoV-2 infection. TCRdb re-called the 5' RACE reads with MiXCR, one entry per CDR3 protein. The sample lists nearly 55,000 distinct CDR3 sequences, about 8% seen once, with roughly a tenth in the top ten. The sequencing used whole blood, collected at baseline. These receptors came from an adult who was a healthcare worker with PCR-confirmed SARS-CoV-2 infection or an uninfected control (not recorded which). Both conserved end residues are part of each CDR3. Fields, in order: D gene, J gene, V gene, clone size, CDR3 DNA, CDR3 protein. A D gene is named only where the DNA matches it firmly. Size is stated for part of the rows, as once, few or many counts, or as a class when the clone is expanded.

D: TRBD1; J: TRBJ2-7; V: TRBV12-3/TRBV12-4; size: NA; DNA: TGTGCCAGCAGATACCGACAGGGGCTGGGGTACGAGCAGTACTTC; CDR3: CASRYRQGLGYEQYF
D: NA; J: TRBJ2-7; V: TRBV5-1; size: few; DNA: TGCGCCAGCAGCTTACCCAGGGAAGGCCTTTCCTACGAGCAGTACTTC; CDR3: CASSLPREGLSYEQYF
D: TRBD1; J: TRBJ1-1; V: TRBV20-1; size: few; DNA: TGCAGTGCTAGAGAGGGAACAGGGGCACTGAACACTGAAGCTTTCTTT; CDR3: CSAREGTGALNTEAFF
D: TRBD2; J: TRBJ2-1; V: TRBV27; size: many; DNA: TGTGCCAGCAGCCTAGGAACTAGCGGAAACAATGAGCAGTTCTTC; CDR3: CASSLGTSGNNEQFF
D: NA; J: TRBJ1-5; V: TRBV5-1; size: many; DNA: TGCGCCAGCAAACGTCAGCCCCAGCATTTT; CDR3: CASKRQPQHF
D: NA; J: TRBJ2-5; V: TRBV25-1; size: many; DNA: TGTGCCAGCAGTGAGCCAGGGTCGGAGACCCAGTACTTC; CDR3: CASSEPGSETQYF
D: NA; J: TRBJ2-3; V: TRBV7-9; size: many; DNA: TGTGCCAGCAGCTTATTGTTCCGGAACACAGATACGCAGTATTTT; CDR3: CASSLLFRNTDTQYF
D: NA; J: TRBJ2-1; V: TRBV24-1; size: NA; DNA: TGTGCCACCAGTGACTTCGCCCTTAGAGGCAATGAGCAGTTCTTC; CDR3: CATSDFALRGNEQFF
D: NA; J: TRBJ2-7; V: TRBV27; size: large; DNA: TGTGCCAGCAAGCAAGGAGACCGATACGAGCAGTACTTC; CDR3: CASKQGDRYEQYF
D: NA; J: TRBJ2-5; V: TRBV7-9; size: NA; DNA: TGTGCCAGCAGCTTAGCGCGCGGACGCGCTAAAGAGACCCAGTACTTC; CDR3: CASSLARGRAKETQYF
D: NA; J: TRBJ2-7; V: TRBV2; size: few; DNA: TGTGCCAGCAGTGAAAGGCTGGGGGGCAGGAAGTACTTC; CDR3: CASSERLGGRKYF
D: TRBD2; J: TRBJ2-1; V: TRBV7-6; size: many; DNA: TGTGCCAGCAGCTTGGCCGGACTAGCGGGAGTGCACGAGCAGTTCTTC; CDR3: CASSLAGLAGVHEQFF
D: NA; J: TRBJ2-2; V: TRBV10-1; size: many; DNA: TGCGCCAGCAGTGAAGGGCAGAGGGACACCGGGGAGCTGTTTTTT; CDR3: CASSEGQRDTGELFF
D: TRBD2; J: TRBJ2-1; V: TRBV4-1; size: NA; DNA: TGCGCCAGCAGGTTAACTAGCGCCTCCTACAATGAGCAGTTCTTC; CDR3: CASRLTSASYNEQFF
D: NA; J: TRBJ1-1; V: TRBV5-1; size: many; DNA: TGCGCCAGCAGCTTGCCTACGACTGAAGCTTTCTTT; CDR3: CASSLPTTEAFF
D: TRBD1; J: TRBJ2-7; V: TRBV19; size: many; DNA: TGTGCCAGTAGTGGAAGGGGACAGGGGCTATACGAGCAGTACTTC; CDR3: CASSGRGQGLYEQYF
D: TRBD2; J: TRBJ2-5; V: TRBV2; size: many; DNA: TGTGCCAGCAGTGGACAGGGACTAGCAAACCAAGAGACCCAGTACTTC; CDR3: CASSGQGLANQETQYF
D: NA; J: TRBJ2-1; V: TRBV9; size: many; DNA: TGTGCCAGCAGCGTAGAGTCTGGGGAGCAGTTCTTC; CDR3: CASSVESGEQFF
D: NA; J: TRBJ1-2; V: TRBV4-3; size: NA; DNA: TGCGCCAGCAGCCAATCGGGGCCCGCCGCGGGGCGCTACACCTTC; CDR3: CASSQSGPAAGRYTF
D: NA; J: TRBJ1-5; V: TRBV18; size: NA; DNA: TGTGCCAGCTCACCACCGGGGGCAGGGCTGATCGGCAATCAGCCCCAGCATTTT; CDR3: CASSPPGAGLIGNQPQHF
D: TRBD1; J: TRBJ1-5; V: TRBV7-2; size: many; DNA: TGTGCCAGCAGCCTCCGACAGGGGGCGGATCAGCCCCAGCATTTT; CDR3: CASSLRQGADQPQHF
D: NA; J: TRBJ2-7; V: TRBV9; size: NA; DNA: TGTGCCAGCAGCGCCCCAGCGTCCAACGAGCAGTACTTC; CDR3: CASSAPASNEQYF
D: TRBD2; J: TRBJ2-3; V: TRBV11-2; size: NA; DNA: TGTGCCAGCAGCTCGGCCGGGACTAGAGTTAGCACAGATACGCAGTATTTT; CDR3: CASSSAGTRVSTDTQYF
D: TRBD2; J: TRBJ2-3; V: TRBV11-2; size: NA; DNA: TGTGCCAGCAGCGGACAGAGGCCTGATCGGGGACTAGCGGGAGCTAGTTCGGATACGCAGTATTTT; CDR3: CASSGQRPDRGLAGASSDTQYF
D: NA; J: TRBJ2-7; V: TRBV21-1; size: many; DNA: TGTGCCAGCAGCAAAGCAGAGACCAACTCCTACGAGCAGTACTTC; CDR3: CASSKAETNSYEQYF
D: NA; J: TRBJ1-2; V: TRBV5-1; size: few; DNA: TGCGCCAGCAGCTTGGAGCAGAAGGGCTATGGCTACACCTTC; CDR3: CASSLEQKGYGYTF
D: NA; J: TRBJ2-2; V: TRBV14; size: NA; DNA: TGTGCCAGCAGCCAAAGAGGTGCCGGGGAGCTGTTTTTT; CDR3: CASSQRGAGELFF
D: TRBD2; J: TRBJ2-1; V: TRBV7-9; size: few; DNA: TGTGCCAGCAGCTCTGGGGGTGCGGGAGGGATTTACAATGAGCAGTTCTTC; CDR3: CASSSGGAGGIYNEQFF
D: NA; J: TRBJ2-5; V: TRBV5-1; size: NA; DNA: TGCGCCAGCAGCTTGGTCGGCGCTGGGACCCAGTACTTC; CDR3: CASSLVGAGTQYF
D: NA; J: TRBJ1-4; V: TRBV7-2; size: NA; DNA: TGTGCCAGCAGCTTAGCCGTCCAGGGTTCCGCTAATGAAAAACTGTTTTTT; CDR3: CASSLAVQGSANEKLFF
D: NA; J: TRBJ2-1; V: TRBV12-3/TRBV12-4; size: NA; DNA: TGTGCCAGCAGTTCCCCTGAGGGGGGCAGGCAGTTCTTC; CDR3: CASSSPEGGRQFF
D: NA; J: TRBJ1-1; V: TRBV7-9; size: NA; DNA: TGTGCCAGCAGCTTAGTGGCAGAAGAAGCTTTCTTT; CDR3: CASSLVAEEAFF
D: NA; J: TRBJ1-1; V: TRBV11-2; size: NA; DNA: TGTGCCAGCAGCTTATGGGCAGCGGGCCCTAACACTGAAGCTTTCTTT; CDR3: CASSLWAAGPNTEAFF
D: NA; J: TRBJ2-1; V: TRBV5-5; size: few; DNA: TGTGCCAGCAGCTTTGGGGTTGGGTTCTACAATGAGCAGTTCTTC; CDR3: CASSFGVGFYNEQFF
D: TRBD1; J: TRBJ2-3; V: TRBV7-8; size: many; DNA: TGTGCCAGCAGCACGGGACAGCACACAGATACGCAGTATTTT; CDR3: CASSTGQHTDTQYF
D: NA; J: TRBJ2-7; V: TRBV6-5; size: NA; DNA: TGTGCCAGCAGTGAGGGCTGGACCTACGAGCAGTACTTC; CDR3: CASSEGWTYEQYF
D: NA; J: TRBJ1-1; V: TRBV3-1; size: NA; DNA: TGTGCCAGCAGCCAAGGGAGCACGTGGGGATTGGACACTGAAGCTTTCTTT; CDR3: CASSQGSTWGLDTEAFF
D: NA; J: TRBJ2-1; V: TRBV7-2; size: many; DNA: TGTGCCAGCAGCTTAGGACCCTACAATGAGCAGTTCTTC; CDR3: CASSLGPYNEQFF
D: TRBD2; J: TRBJ2-3; V: TRBV4-1; size: NA; DNA: TGCGCCAGCAGCCTGCTAGCGGGAGGCCGGGGAACAGATACGCAGTATTTT; CDR3: CASSLLAGGRGTDTQYF
D: NA; J: TRBJ2-1; V: TRBV7-9; size: few; DNA: TGTGCCAGCAGCCAACGCCGGGGTTACAATGAGCAGTTCTTC; CDR3: CASSQRRGYNEQFF
D: TRBD2; J: TRBJ2-3; V: TRBV27; size: many; DNA: TGTGCCAGCAGTTTAAGTTTAGGACTAGCGGGACCAGATACGCAGTATTTT; CDR3: CASSLSLGLAGPDTQYF
D: NA; J: TRBJ2-1; V: TRBV12-3/TRBV12-4; size: NA; DNA: TGTGCCAGCAGCCCCTTTGTGGGCTCCTACAATGAGCAGTTCTTC; CDR3: CASSPFVGSYNEQFF
D: TRBD2; J: TRBJ2-3; V: TRBV5-1; size: NA; DNA: TGCGCCAGCAGCTTGGTTAGCGGGACGACAGATACGCAGTATTTT; CDR3: CASSLVSGTTDTQYF
D: NA; J: TRBJ2-7; V: TRBV15; size: few; DNA: TGTGCCACCAGCAGAGAATACGGGTATACCTACGAGCAGTACTTC; CDR3: CATSREYGYTYEQYF
D: NA; J: TRBJ2-7; V: TRBV18; size: few; DNA: TGTGCCAGCTCACCGCGACAAGTTCTCTCCTACGAGCAGTACTTC; CDR3: CASSPRQVLSYEQYF
D: TRBD1; J: TRBJ2-1; V: TRBV4-1; size: few; DNA: TGCGCCAGCAGCCAGCCGGGACAGAGAATGTACAATGAGCAGTTCTTC; CDR3: CASSQPGQRMYNEQFF
D: TRBD2; J: TRBJ2-5; V: TRBV7-7; size: many; DNA: TGTGCCAGCAGCTTAACAGCGGGAGAGGAAGAGACCCAGTACTTC; CDR3: CASSLTAGEEETQYF
D: NA; J: TRBJ2-5; V: TRBV4-3; size: NA; DNA: TGCGCCAGCAGCCAAGAGACGGGCGGGACCCAAGAGACCCAGTACTTC; CDR3: CASSQETGGTQETQYF
D: NA; J: TRBJ2-7; V: TRBV18; size: few; DNA: TGTGCCAGCTCACCACCTCTAGTCGTCGAGCAGTACTTC; CDR3: CASSPPLVVEQYF
D: NA; J: TRBJ2-6; V: TRBV7-2; size: NA; DNA: TGTGCCACCCGTACTACTGGGGCCAACGTCCTGACTTTC; CDR3: CATRTTGANVLTF
D: NA; J: TRBJ2-7; V: TRBV7-9; size: few; DNA: TGTGCCAGCAGCTTAGACGGCGGAAGGATCTCCTACGAGCAGTACTTC; CDR3: CASSLDGGRISYEQYF
D: NA; J: TRBJ2-3; V: TRBV21-1; size: NA; DNA: TGTGCCAGCCCCCGTAGAGACCGCGAACGCACAGATACGCAGTATTTT; CDR3: CASPRRDRERTDTQYF